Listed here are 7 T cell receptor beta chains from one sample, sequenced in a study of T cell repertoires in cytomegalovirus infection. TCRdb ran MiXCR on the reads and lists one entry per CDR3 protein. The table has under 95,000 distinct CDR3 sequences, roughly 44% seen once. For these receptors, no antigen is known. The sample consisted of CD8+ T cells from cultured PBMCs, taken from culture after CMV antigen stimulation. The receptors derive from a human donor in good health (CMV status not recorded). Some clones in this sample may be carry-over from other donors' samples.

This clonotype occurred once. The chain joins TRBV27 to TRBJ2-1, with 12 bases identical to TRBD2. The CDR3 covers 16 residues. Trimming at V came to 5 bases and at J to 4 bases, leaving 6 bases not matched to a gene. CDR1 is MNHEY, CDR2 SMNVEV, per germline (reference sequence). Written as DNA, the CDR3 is TGTGCCAGCAGTCCCCTAGCGGGAGGGCAGTACAATGAGCAGTTCTTC. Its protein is CASSPLAGGQYNEQFF.

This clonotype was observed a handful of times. CDR3 bases: TGTGCCAGCAGCTTAGATCGGGGGGGCGGAGAGACCCAGTACTTC. It encodes CASSLDRGGGETQYF. J is TRBJ2-5 and V is TRBV11-2; 8 nucleotides align to TRBD2. Germline values: CDR1 SGHAT, CDR2 FQNNGV. After removal of 0 bases from V and 4 bases from J, the junction contained 4 bases not matched to a gene. The CDR3 runs 15 residues.

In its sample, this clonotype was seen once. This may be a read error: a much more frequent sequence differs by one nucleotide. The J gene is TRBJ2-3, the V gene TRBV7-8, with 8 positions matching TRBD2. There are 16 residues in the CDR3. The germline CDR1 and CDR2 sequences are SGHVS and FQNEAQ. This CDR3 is CANSLDERGNTDTQYF. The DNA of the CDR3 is TGTGCCAACAGCTTAGATGAGCGGGGGAACACAGATACGCAGTATTTT.

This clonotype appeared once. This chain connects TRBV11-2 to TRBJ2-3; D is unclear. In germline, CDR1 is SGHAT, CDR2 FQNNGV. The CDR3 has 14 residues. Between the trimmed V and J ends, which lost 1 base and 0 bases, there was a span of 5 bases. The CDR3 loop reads CASSLVVSTDTQYF. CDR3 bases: TGTGCCAGCAGCTTAGTTGTCAGCACAGATACGCAGTATTTT.

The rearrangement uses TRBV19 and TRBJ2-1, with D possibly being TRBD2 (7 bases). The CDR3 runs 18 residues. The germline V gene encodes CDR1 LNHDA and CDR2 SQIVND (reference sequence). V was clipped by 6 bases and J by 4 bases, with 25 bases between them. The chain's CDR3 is CASRHGTRRAGEYNEQFF. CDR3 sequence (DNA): TGTGCCAGTAGGCACGGGACACGTCGGGCGGGGGAGTACAATGAGCAGTTCTTC.

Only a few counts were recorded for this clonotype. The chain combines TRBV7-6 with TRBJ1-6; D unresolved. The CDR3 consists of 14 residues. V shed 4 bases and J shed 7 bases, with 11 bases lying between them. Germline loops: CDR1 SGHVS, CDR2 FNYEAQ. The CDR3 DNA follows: TGTGCCAGCAGCTCCGGGTCCCTGAATTCACCCCTCCACTTT. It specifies CASSSGSLNSPLHF.

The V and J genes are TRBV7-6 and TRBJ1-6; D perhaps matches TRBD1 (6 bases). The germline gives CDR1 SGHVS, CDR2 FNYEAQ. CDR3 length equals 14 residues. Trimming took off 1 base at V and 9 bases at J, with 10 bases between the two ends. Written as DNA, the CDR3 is TGTGCCAGCAGCTTAGGGACAGCCGCTTCACCCCTCCACTTT. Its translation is CASSLGTAASPLHF.